The 21 T cell receptor beta chains reported below all come from one sample, sequenced in a study of blood T cells in healthy people across ages. A second PCR of about 6 to 11 cycles used a sample-barcoded 5' primer and a J-beta primer mix. TCRdb analysed the 5' RACE reads with MiXCR anew, one entry per CDR3 protein. The sample has approximately 730,000 distinct CDR3 sequences, roughly 47% seen once. Input material: blood. These receptors were collected from a woman aged 60-70 years in good health.

This clonotype appeared many times. The rearrangement joins TRBV3-1 to TRBJ2-5, with a weak D call TRBD1 (6 bases). Germline CDR1 LGHDT, CDR2 YNNKEL (reference sequence). V was trimmed by 3 bases and J by 0 bases, leaving 17 bases between them. The CDR3 consists of 17 residues. In DNA form, the CDR3 reads TGTGCCAGCAGCCATTACTCGGGCAGGGGTAACCAAGAGACCCAGTACTTC. It yields the protein CASSHYSGRGNQETQYF.

The chain has TRBV20-1 and TRBJ2-1; TRBD2 agrees at 7 bases. CDR3 length: 14 residues. From germline, CDR1 is DFQATT and CDR2 SNEGSKA (reference sequence). The V gene end was trimmed by 6 bases and the J gene end by 1 base; junction bases not matched to a gene: 6. CDR3 loop: CSAEAGASYNEQFF. As DNA, the CDR3 is TGCAGTGCCGAGGCGGGAGCTTCCTACAATGAGCAGTTCTTC.

The table lists this clonotype with many counts. CDR3 protein: CSVGPTSLETQYF. CDR3 DNA: TGCAGCGTTGGCCCGACTAGTTTGGAGACCCAGTACTTC. The chain joins TRBV29-1 to TRBJ2-5; D perhaps matches TRBD2 (6 bases). Germline values: CDR1 SQVTM, CDR2 ANQGSEA. CDR3 length: 13 amino acids. V was trimmed by 4 bases and J by 5 bases, leaving 14 bases between them.

This clonotype showed up just a few times. The chain couples TRBV7-3 to TRBJ2-5; 8 bases are shared with TRBD2. The trim removed 6 bases at V and 5 bases at J, leaving 8 bases unmatched. CDR3 length: 14 amino acids. CDR1 and CDR2 (germline): SGHTA, FQGTGA. Here the CDR3 DNA reads TGTGCCAGCAGTTCTCGGGGGGGCGCTGAGACCCAGTACTTC. This encodes CASSSRGGAETQYF. Using reference TRBV7-3 and TRBJ2-5 for the parts outside the CDR3, the full variable domain is GAGVSQTPSNKVTEKGKYVELRCDPISGHTALYWYRQSLGQGPEFLIYFQGTGAADDSGLPNDRFFAVRPEGSVSTLKIQRTERGDSAVYLCASSSRGGAETQYFGPGTRLLVL.

CDR3 protein: CASSYRGLSSGANVLTF. The CDR3 DNA reads as TGTGCCAGCAGCTACAGGGGACTGAGCTCTGGGGCCAACGTCCTGACTTTC. The rearrangement links TRBV11-2 to TRBJ2-6; possibly TRBD1 for D (7 bases). V was pared by 4 bases and J by 0 bases, with 13 bases between. The CDR3 runs 17 residues. CDR1 is SGHAT, CDR2 FQNNGV, per germline.

About this clonotype: A read error may be the cause here, since a much bigger clone is one base away. The chain couples TRBV4-2 to TRBJ1-2, with 10 positions matching TRBD1. Germline loops: CDR1 LGHNA, CDR2 YNFKEQ. The CDR3 totals 15 residues. The CDR3 spells CAGSQPGTGEGGYTF. The DNA of the CDR3 is TGTGCCGGCAGCCAGCCCGGGACAGGGGAGGGTGGCTACACCTTC.

The rearrangement links TRBV12-5 to TRBJ2-5, with a tentative D call TRBD1 (6 bases). TRBJ2-7 explains the end of the DNA better; the J call may be wrong. The CDR3 loop spans 16 amino acids. Germline CDR1 is LGHNT and CDR2 is FRNRAP. CDR3 nucleotide sequence: TGTGCTAGTGGTTGGCGACCGACAGGTGTGGAGGACGAGCAGTACTTC. This translates into CASGWRPTGVEDEQYF.

This clonotype was detected once. The gene calls are TRBV7-2 and TRBJ2-2; D remains unclear. This CDR3 contains 14 residues. Germline V gene data show CDR1 as SGHTA and CDR2 as FQGNSA. V was shortened by 10 bases and J by 4 bases, with 16 bases between the two germline ends. This CDR3 reads CAISPSRITGELFF. CDR3 sequence (DNA): TGTGCCATCTCCCCCTCAAGGATCACCGGGGAGCTGTTTTTT.

This clonotype was observed a single time. The chain uses TRBV7-6 and TRBJ2-1, with 12 bases matching TRBD2. The CDR3 has 19 amino acids. V lost 1 base to trimming and J lost 2 bases; unmatched junction nucleotides: 9. In germline, CDR1 is SGHVS, CDR2 FNYEAQ. The CDR3: CASSLDVWTSGVPYNEQFF. CDR3 coding DNA: TGTGCCAGCAGCTTAGATGTTTGGACTAGCGGGGTCCCCTACAATGAGCAGTTCTTC.

There are a few counts of this clonotype. The rearrangement links TRBV9 to TRBJ2-1, with TRBD2 matching over 14 bases. This CDR3 contains 17 residues. Losses at the gene ends were 4 bases for V and 0 bases for J; bases not matched to a gene: 3. CDR1 SGDLS and CDR2 YYNGEE come from the germline V gene. The CDR3 is CASSSGLAGASYNEQFF. The CDR3 DNA reads as TGTGCCAGCAGCTCGGGACTAGCGGGGGCCTCCTACAATGAGCAGTTCTTC.

This clonotype was picked up many times. This sequence may be a read error, since a much larger clone differs from it by one base. The chain joins TRBV7-8 to TRBJ2-5; possibly TRBD2 for D (5 bases). Trimming removed 5 bases at V and 11 bases at J, with 24 bases between. Per the germline V gene, CDR1 is SGHVS and CDR2 is FQNEAQ. The CDR3 sequence is 15 residues long. The CDR3 region has the DNA TGTGCCAGCAGCGGAAAACTAGGATTTGCGAATGAGCAGTACTTC. This translates into CASSGKLGFANEQYF.

Concerning this clonotype itself: A read error may be the cause here, since a much bigger clone is one base away. The V gene is TRBV5-8, the J gene TRBJ2-5; 7 bases agree with TRBD2. The CDR3 has 14 residues. V shed 4 bases, J shed 11 bases, and the junction held 14 bases outside the gene matches. The germline CDR1 and CDR2 sequences are SGHTS and YDEGEE. The CDR3 bases are TGTGCCAGCAGCCTAGGACTAGTGAGCAATGAGCAGTACTTC. It encodes CASSLGLVSNEQYF.

This clonotype was seen more than once but under ten times. J is TRBJ1-1 and V is TRBV20-1, with a tentative D call TRBD1 (6 bases). Looked up from germline, CDR1 is DFQATT and CDR2 is SNEGSKA (reference sequence). V lost 5 bases, J lost 11 bases, and 21 bases lay in between. The CDR3 is 13 residues long. Written as DNA, the CDR3 is TGCAGTGCTCGACGTCTCCGGGACACCAAGGCTTTCTTT. Translated, it gives CSARRLRDTKAFF.

The chain combines TRBV3-1 with TRBJ1-1; no reliable D call. Germline V gene lookup returns CDR1 LGHDT and CDR2 YNNKEL (reference sequence). This CDR3 has 14 residues. The V and J ends lost 0 bases and 4 bases respectively, with 9 bases between them. The CDR3 protein is CASSQDIWSTEAFF. The CDR3 nucleotides read TGTGCCAGCAGCCAAGATATATGGAGCACTGAAGCTTTCTTT. Complete variable domain (other parts from reference TRBV3-1 and TRBJ1-1): DTAVSQTPKYLVTQMGNDKSIKCEQNLGHDTMYWYKQDSKKFLKIMFSYNNKELIINETVPNRFSPKSPDKAHLNLHINSLELGDSAVYFCASSQDIWSTEAFFGQGTRLTVV.

The gene calls are TRBV29-1 and TRBJ2-1; the match to TRBD2 covers 11 bases. Germline CDR1 is SQVTM and CDR2 is ANQGSEA. V trimming: 8 bases; J trimming: 1 base; junction bases outside the gene matches: 7. The CDR3 has 15 amino acids. This chain's CDR3 is CSMDGTSGSYNEQFF. In DNA, the CDR3 is TGCAGCATGGACGGGACTAGCGGTTCCTACAATGAGCAGTTCTTC.

This sequence joins TRBV5-1 and TRBJ1-2; TRBD1 is a possible D gene (6 bases). The length of the CDR3 is 14 residues. Germline V gene data show CDR1 as SGHRS and CDR2 as YFSETQ. The V end lost 5 bases, the J end lost 0 bases, and 11 bases lay between the germline ends. CDR3 protein: CASRDSQANYGYTF. CDR3 DNA sequence: TGCGCCAGCAGGGACAGTCAAGCTAACTATGGCTACACCTTC.

The V and J genes are TRBV3-1 and TRBJ2-3; D unresolved. The V and J ends lost 3 bases and 3 bases respectively, with 13 bases between them. Germline CDR1 LGHDT, CDR2 YNNKEL (reference sequence). The CDR3 covers 15 residues. CDR3 bases: TGTGCCAGCAGCCAGTCCGGGTTGAAGACAGATACGCAGTATTTT. Amino acids: CASSQSGLKTDTQYF.

The chain has TRBV7-3 and TRBJ2-3; TRBD2 matches 10 bases. The trim removed 5 bases at V and 0 bases at J, leaving 5 bases unmatched. The CDR3 length is 16 residues. Germline CDR1 and CDR2: SGHTA and FQGTGA. The CDR3 is CASSPSGGASTDTQYF. The CDR3 bases are TGTGCCAGCAGCCCAAGCGGGGGGGCCAGCACAGATACGCAGTATTTT.

The sample holds many counts of this clonotype. V gene TRBV4-2 combines with J gene TRBJ1-2; D gene uncertain. V was pared by 0 bases and J by 7 bases, with 6 bases between. From germline, CDR1 is LGHNA and CDR2 YNFKEQ. This CDR3 region has 12 residues. CDR3 nucleotide sequence: TGTGCCAGCAGCCAAGATCTTAGTGGCTACACCTTC. It yields the protein CASSQDLSGYTF.

This clonotype was seen only a few times. V gene TRBV7-9 combines with J gene TRBJ2-3; 9 bases map to TRBD2. The junction had 17 bases not matched to a gene; V was cut back by 5 bases and J by 11 bases. This CDR3 region has 16 residues. Germline CDR1 is SEHNR and CDR2 is FQNEAQ (reference sequence). DNA for the CDR3: TGTGCCAGCAGCCTCCCGGCCGGGACTAGCCCGAGGGGGCAGTATTTT. Translation gives CASSLPAGTSPRGQYF.

Only a few counts were recorded for this clonotype. The rearrangement joins TRBV7-9 to TRBJ2-5; D remains ambiguous. Trimming cost V 3 bases and J 5 bases, with 13 bases left between them. Looked up from germline, CDR1 is SEHNR and CDR2 is FQNEAQ (reference sequence). The CDR3 contains 14 residues. DNA of the CDR3: TGTGCCAGCAGCTTGGCCCTGACCCAGGAGACCCAGTACTTC. It encodes CASSLALTQETQYF.